This TCR beta chain was obtained from a study of blood T cells in healthy people across ages. Regarding the study as a whole: Among T cells, TCR beta diversity per million cells dropped roughly linearly as age rose.

The authors ran a second PCR of roughly 7 to 11 cycles using a sample-barcoded 5' primer and a J-beta primer mix. Each cDNA molecule was tagged by a template-switch adaptor that had 12 random nucleotides. TCRdb fed the 5' RACE reads into MiXCR, producing one record per CDR3 protein. The repertoire holds about a million distinct CDR3 sequences, with 45% to 60% as singletons. Per the germline V gene, CDR1 is MDHEN and CDR2 is SYDVKM. Trimming removed 6 bases from V and 0 bases from J; junction bases left unmatched: 12. The CDR3 totals 19 residues. Concerning this clonotype: No antigen is known for it.

This clonotype originated in a woman aged 60 to 75 in good health. Sequencing was carried out using blood. The V call is TRBV28, the J call TRBJ2-4; 12 bases align to TRBD2. Here the CDR3 DNA reads TGTGCCAGCAGACCTCCGACTAGCGGGAGAACCTTAGCCAAAAACATTCAGTACTTC. This sequence encodes CASRPPTSGRTLAKNIQYF.